The present TCR beta chain was sequenced within a study of blood T cell repertoires in COVID-19. Germline values: CDR1 SGHNT, CDR2 YYREEE (reference sequence). This CDR3 contains 13 residues. Trimming removed 4 bases at V and 2 bases at J, with 9 bases between. Original processing methods: Amplification of reference gene primers was used by the study to estimate nucleated cell counts. This table comes from immunoSEQ multiplex PCR, and its TCRdb copy is limited to in-frame clones, with some not included. Clone size and the V and J calls come from that table; the DNA yielded D and trimming. Of approximately 45,000 clones in the sample, about 86% are singletons; the top ten hold roughly 3.7%.

Sequenced: peripheral blood. The receptor was isolated from a man between 35 and 55 years old with COVID-19, enrolled during active disease. The chain carries TRBV5-4 and TRBJ2-5; D may be TRBD2 (5 bases). The CDR3 sequence: CASSLPGQETQYF. Written as DNA, the CDR3 is TGTGCCAGCAGCCTTCCGGGGCAAGAGACCCAGTACTTC.